What follows are 30 T cell receptor beta chains derived from one specimen sequenced in a study of control samples from healthy donors and cancer patients. The protocol was immunoSEQ multiplex PCR, while the TCRdb copy is restricted to in-frame clones and leaves out a portion. The sample gives about 100,000 clones, just under 85% of which show up once; 6.5% is in the top ten. Source material: blood. These receptors were taken from a man aged 18 to 29 in good health.

This clone was seen only once. Sequence at one end of the junction differs from germline and may be a read error. DNA of the CDR3: TGTGCCAGTAGTATTGGGCCCGGTAATCAAAAACTGTTTTTT. This sequence encodes CASSIGPGNQKLFF. This chain links TRBV19 with TRBJ1-4; D remains unclear. CDR3 size: 14 residues. Germline CDR1 LNHDA, CDR2 SQIVND (reference sequence).

This clone was detected only once. The chain links TRBV30 to TRBJ1-2, with 9 bases identical to TRBD1. Germline trimming cut 2 bases from V and 2 bases from J; bases unmatched to any gene: 3. This CDR3 contains 14 residues. Germline CDR1 GTSNPN, CDR2 SVGIG (reference sequence). The CDR3 coding sequence is TGTGCCTGGAGTTCCGGGACAGGGAACTATGGCTACACCTTC. It codes for CAWSSGTGNYGYTF.

The chain is built from TRBV2 and TRBJ2-2, with 7 bases lining up with TRBD1. Germline loops: CDR1 SNHLY, CDR2 FYNNEI. The CDR3 totals 14 residues. Trimming removed 4 bases from V and 6 bases from J; junction bases left unmatched: 5. CDR3 loop: CASSVSQGSGELFF. The CDR3 DNA sequence: TGTGCCAGCAGTGTCTCACAGGGGTCCGGGGAGCTGTTTTTT. The whole variable domain, remainder taken from reference TRBV2 and TRBJ2-2, is EPEVTQTPSHQVTQMGQEVILRCVPISNHLYFYWYRQILGQKVEFLVSFYNNEISEKSEIFDDQFSVERPDGSNFTLKIRSTKLEDSAMYFCASSVSQGSGELFFGEGSRLTVL.

The CDR3 DNA sequence: TGTGCCAGCAGCTATTACCCGGGACAGACCGGAAACACCATATATTTT. It is translated as CASSYYPGQTGNTIYF. V usage is TRBV5-6 and J usage is TRBJ1-3; 7 bases fit TRBD1. V lost 3 bases to trimming and J lost 4 bases; unmatched junction nucleotides: 10. The CDR3 contains 16 residues. Germline CDR1 and CDR2: SGHDT and YYEEEE.

The chain joins TRBV30 to TRBJ2-7, with a weak D call TRBD1 (6 bases). CDR3 length: 14 amino acids. In germline, CDR1 is GTSNPN, CDR2 SVGIG (reference sequence). The germline V and J ends were trimmed by 2 bases and 3 bases, with 14 bases remaining between them. The CDR3: CAWSPGQNIYEQYF. CDR3 DNA: TGTGCCTGGAGTCCGGGACAAAACATCTACGAGCAGTACTTC.

The chain links TRBV4-3 to TRBJ2-1; the D gene is possibly TRBD1 (7 bases). V shed 0 bases and J shed 9 bases, with 15 bases lying between them. CDR3 size: 15 residues. CDR1 LGHNA and CDR2 YSLEER come from the germline V gene. The CDR3 loop is CASSQDWRGLAEQFF. CDR3 nucleotides: TGCGCCAGCAGCCAAGATTGGAGGGGGCTAGCTGAGCAGTTCTTC.

The chain's CDR3 is CASIQGRQGCGNEKLFF. CDR3 in DNA: TGCGCCAGCATACAGGGGAGACAGGGGTGTGGTAATGAAAAACTGTTTTTT. The rearrangement uses TRBV23-1 and TRBJ1-4; TRBD1 agrees at 8 bases. TRBV23-1 is an ORF, with its function uncertain. Trimming took 7 bases from V and 4 from J; bases not matched to a gene: 14. The CDR3 runs to 17 residues.

Only one count was recorded for this clone. CDR3 sequence: CASSRPDRDYGYTF. The DNA for the CDR3 is TGTGCCAGCAGCAGACCCGACAGGGACTATGGCTACACCTTC. The J gene is TRBJ1-2, the V gene TRBV7-2, with 7 positions matching TRBD1. V was pared by 5 bases and J by 3 bases, with 6 bases of the junction left unmatched. The CDR3 covers 14 residues. CDR1 is SGHTA, CDR2 FQGNSA, per germline.

The chain employs TRBV6-5 and TRBJ2-5; TRBD1 matches at 7 bases. Unmatched junction bases numbered 4, after V lost 5 bases and J lost 4 bases. The CDR3 is 13 residues long. The germline V gene encodes CDR1 MNHEY and CDR2 SVGAGI. The CDR3 sequence is CASSPRQGETQYF. Written as DNA, the CDR3 is TGTGCCAGCAGTCCCCGACAGGGAGAGACCCAGTACTTC.

V is TRBV6-5 and J is TRBJ1-2, with D tentatively TRBD1 (6 bases). The CDR3 is 15 residues long. Trimming removed 4 bases at V and 7 bases at J, with 19 bases between. CDR1 and CDR2 from the germline V gene are MNHEY and SVGAGI. CDR3 sequence (DNA): TGTGCCAGCAGTTTGCAAAATACAGGGAAGGCTGGCTACACCTTC. As protein: CASSLQNTGKAGYTF.

The J gene is TRBJ2-2, the V gene TRBV6-2 or TRBV6-3; D not resolved. This CDR3 contains 14 residues. V was clipped by 2 bases and J by 0 bases, with 4 bases between them. Germline lookup yields CDR1 MNHEY and CDR2 SVGEGT. The CDR3 is CASSYTPNTGELFF. The CDR3 DNA is TGTGCCAGCAGTTACACCCCGAACACCGGGGAGCTGTTTTTT.

V is TRBV10-3 and J is TRBJ2-1; 7 nucleotides match TRBD1. The CDR3 runs to 14 residues. Germline V gene sequence: CDR1 ENHRY, CDR2 SYGVKD. The trim removed 6 bases at V and 3 bases at J, leaving 5 bases unmatched. The CDR3: CAIRGTASYNEQFF. The CDR3 DNA sequence: TGTGCCATCAGAGGGACAGCGAGCTACAATGAGCAGTTCTTC.

The rearrangement uses TRBV30 and TRBJ1-5; D unresolved. Trimming left V 2 bases short and J 1 base short, with 12 bases between. The germline gives CDR1 GTSNPN, CDR2 SVGIG (reference sequence). This CDR3 contains 15 residues. The chain's CDR3 is CAWSQEGRSNQPQHF. For the CDR3, the DNA is TGTGCCTGGAGTCAGGAGGGAAGAAGCAATCAGCCCCAGCATTTT. Combining the CDR3 with reference TRBV30 and TRBJ1-5 gives the whole variable domain SQTIHQWPATLVQPVGSPLSLECTVEGTSNPNLYWYRQAAGRGLQLLFYSVGIGQISSEVPQNLSASRPQDRQFILSSKKLLLSDSGFYLCAWSQEGRSNQPQHFGDGTRLSIL.

V and J are TRBV10-3 and TRBJ2-1, with D perhaps matching TRBD1 (6 bases). CDR3 length equals 14 residues. Per the germline V gene, CDR1 is ENHRY and CDR2 is SYGVKD. V was pared by 5 bases and J by 5 bases, with 13 bases between. The CDR3 DNA reads as TGTGCCATCAGTAGGGACATTCAAAACAATGAGCAGTTCTTC. This encodes CAISRDIQNNEQFF.

This clone was seen only a few times. J is TRBJ1-5 and V is TRBV6-5; TRBD1 agrees at 9 bases. CDR3 length: 14 amino acids. After removal of 6 bases from V and 4 bases from J, the junction contained 4 bases not matched to a gene. Germline V lookup: CDR1 MNHEY, CDR2 SVGAGI. CDR3 coding DNA: TGTGCCAGCAGGGGACAGGGAACGAATCAGCCCCAGCATTTT. It yields the protein CASRGQGTNQPQHF.

The table lists this clone with a count of one. The chain joins TRBV5-1 to TRBJ1-1; perhaps TRBD1 as D (6 bases). This CDR3 has 16 residues. CDR1 is SGHRS and CDR2 is YFSETQ in the germline V gene. V shed 4 bases and J shed 1 base, with 17 bases lying between them. The CDR3 loop reads CASSRGGRAENTEAFF. The CDR3 bases are TGCGCCAGCAGCCGCGGGGGGCGGGCGGAGAACACTGAAGCTTTCTTT.

For this clone: This sample includes further DNA sequences coding for the same CDR3. The V call is TRBV29-1, the J call TRBJ1-2; tentative D call: TRBD1 (5 bases). This CDR3 is 11 amino acids long. The V and J ends lost 7 bases and 8 bases respectively, with 14 bases between them. The germline gives CDR1 SQVTM, CDR2 ANQGSEA. For the CDR3, the DNA is TGCAGCGCCGGGGGGGTCGGGGGCTACACCTTC. As protein: CSAGGVGGYTF.

The CDR3 DNA is TGTGCCAGCAGCTTGAGAGGGGAAGCGACTAATGAAAAACTGTTTTTT. It specifies CASSLRGEATNEKLFF. This rearrangement joins TRBV5-5 to TRBJ1-4; a possible D gene is TRBD1 (5 bases). Trimming stripped 1 base from V and 2 bases from J, with 12 bases between. CDR1 and CDR2 from the germline V gene are SGHKS and YYEKEE (reference sequence). This CDR3 has 16 amino acids.

The chain carries TRBV6-5 and TRBJ2-7, with D tentatively TRBD1 or TRBD2 (5 bases each). The germline V gene encodes CDR1 MNHEY and CDR2 SVGAGI. V was trimmed by 6 bases and J by 2 bases, leaving 14 bases between them. The CDR3 runs 14 residues. CDR3 protein: CASSSGTVTYEQYF. The CDR3 coding sequence is TGTGCCAGCAGCTCCGGGACGGTAACCTACGAGCAGTACTTC.

The chain joins TRBV25-1 to TRBJ1-1, with D perhaps TRBD1 (5 bases). Germline V gene lookup returns CDR1 MGHDK and CDR2 SYGVNS. V lost 2 bases, J lost 1 base, and 8 bases lay in between. This CDR3 is 14 amino acids long. CDR3 nucleotide sequence: TGTGCCAGCAGTGAAGGGGGTTCGAACACTGAAGCTTTCTTT. The encoded protein is CASSEGGSNTEAFF.

This clone was detected only a few times. The J gene is TRBJ1-2, the V gene TRBV19; D is perhaps TRBD1 (6 bases). Deletions cut 4 bases from V and 4 bases from J, with 13 bases between. The CDR3 has 14 amino acids. CDR1 is LNHDA, CDR2 SQIVND, per germline (reference sequence). This CDR3 is CASSKGRGLYGYTF. The CDR3 region has the DNA TGTGCCAGTAGTAAAGGCAGGGGCCTCTATGGCTACACCTTC. Using reference TRBV19 and TRBJ1-2 for the parts outside the CDR3, the full variable domain is DGGITQSPKYLFRKEGQNVTLSCEQNLNHDAMYWYRQDPGQGLRLIYYSQIVNDFQKGDIAEGYSVSREKKESFPLTVTSAQKNPTAFYLCASSKGRGLYGYTFGSGTRLTVV.

The chain links TRBV9 to TRBJ2-1; the D is unclear. The CDR3 has 15 amino acids. V was pared by 10 bases and J by 0 bases, with 17 bases between. Germline V gene lookup returns CDR1 SGDLS and CDR2 YYNGEE. The CDR3 coding sequence is TGTGCCTCGGGTAGCACTCCCTTCTCCTACAATGAGCAGTTCTTC. Translating it yields CASGSTPFSYNEQFF.

This chain links TRBV6-5 with TRBJ1-6; D call uncertain. CDR3 length: 13 residues. Trimming removed 3 bases from V and 9 bases from J, with 9 bases in between. Germline V gene sequence: CDR1 MNHEY, CDR2 SVGAGI. The CDR3 is CASSYVGGSPLHF. As DNA, the CDR3 is TGTGCCAGCAGTTATGTAGGAGGTTCACCCCTCCACTTT.

The CDR3 sequence: CASTPRWRNYGYTF. The CDR3 coding sequence is TGTGCCAGCACCCCGCGGTGGAGAAACTATGGCTACACCTTC. This chain uses TRBV28 with TRBJ1-2, with no clear D. Germline V gene data show CDR1 as MDHEN and CDR2 as SYDVKM. The CDR3 extends over 14 amino acids. The V end lost 7 bases, the J end lost 2 bases, and 14 bases lay between the germline ends.

The rearrangement links TRBV6-5 to TRBJ2-2, with a possible D match to TRBD2 (5 bases). CDR3 length: 15 residues. The germline gives CDR1 MNHEY, CDR2 SVGAGI. V lost 6 bases, J lost 11 bases, and 22 bases lay in between. CDR3 coding DNA: TGTGCCAGCAGCTCCCGGACCGGGGTCTCCTCAGAGCTGTTTTTT. It yields the protein CASSSRTGVSSELFF.

The chain joins TRBV24-1 to TRBJ2-2; D ambiguous. In germline, CDR1 is KGHDR, CDR2 SFDVKD. V lost 1 base, J lost 2 bases, and 10 bases lay in between. The CDR3 has 16 residues. CDR3 nucleotides: TGTGCCACCAGTGATTTAGAGCAACTTAACACCGGGGAGCTGTTTTTT. Protein product: CATSDLEQLNTGELFF.

The chain joins TRBV29-1 to TRBJ2-3; 9 bases map to TRBD2. CDR3 size: 19 residues. Germline assignment: CDR1 SQVTM and CDR2 ANQGSEA. V dropped 6 bases and J dropped 4; count of bases not matched to a gene: 23. This CDR3 reads CSVTTFFSGRGGRADTQYF. The CDR3, as DNA: TGCAGCGTCACGACCTTCTTTAGTGGGCGGGGGGGCCGTGCAGATACGCAGTATTTT.

In this sample, this clone turned up once. Other DNA variants within this sample encode the same CDR3. The chain is built from TRBV28 and TRBJ1-4, with D maybe TRBD1 (6 bases). From germline, CDR1 is MDHEN and CDR2 SYDVKM. This CDR3 is built from 14 residues. V lost 4 bases and J 4 bases, leaving 10 bases between the germline ends. The CDR3 reads CASSSGTFNEKLFF. The CDR3 nucleotides read TGTGCCAGCAGTTCCGGGACATTTAATGAAAAACTGTTTTTT.

This chain connects TRBV5-6 to TRBJ1-4, with D unclear. This CDR3 spans 15 amino acids. Between the trimmed V and J ends, which lost 3 bases and 6 bases, there was a span of 15 bases. Germline lookup yields CDR1 SGHDT and CDR2 YYEEEE. The CDR3 loop reads CASSSRPEAYEKLFF. The CDR3, as DNA: TGTGCCAGCAGCTCCCGACCGGAGGCGTATGAAAAACTGTTTTTT.

The rearrangement joins TRBV7-9 to TRBJ2-5, with 9 bases that match TRBD2. J gave up 1 base and V 2 bases, and 14 bases lay outside the gene matches. Germline values: CDR1 SEHNR, CDR2 FQNEAQ (reference sequence). This CDR3 has 19 residues. In nucleotides, the CDR3 is TGTGCCAGCAGCTTATTGTGGTTAGCGGGGGAAAACCCCCAAGAGACCCAGTACTTC. This encodes CASSLLWLAGENPQETQYF.